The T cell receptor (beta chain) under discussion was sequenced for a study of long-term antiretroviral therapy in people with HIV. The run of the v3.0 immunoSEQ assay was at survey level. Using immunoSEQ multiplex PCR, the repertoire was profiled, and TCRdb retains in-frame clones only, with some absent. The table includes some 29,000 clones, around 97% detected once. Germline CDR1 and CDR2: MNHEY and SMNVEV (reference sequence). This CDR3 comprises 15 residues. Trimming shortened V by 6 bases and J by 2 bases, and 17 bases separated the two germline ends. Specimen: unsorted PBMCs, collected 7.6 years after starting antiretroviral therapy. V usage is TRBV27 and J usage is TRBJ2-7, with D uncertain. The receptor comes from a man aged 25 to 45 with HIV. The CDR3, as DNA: TGTGCCAGCAGCCTCCATTCTTTAATCCCCTACGAGCAGTACTTC. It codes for CASSLHSLIPYEQYF.